These T cell receptor beta chains were read from a single sample in a study of T cells in Graves' hyperthyroidism and ophthalmopathy. MiXCR was run by TCRdb on the multiplex PCR reads, yielding one entry per CDR3 protein. The data contain a few hundred thousand distinct CDR3 sequences, roughly 15% of them singletons. Source material: blood. The source is a woman aged 25 to 39 with Graves' ophthalmopathy. CDR3s include the opening cysteine and the closing phenylalanine or tryptophan. Fields, in order: D gene, J gene, clone size, V gene, CDR3 protein, CDR3 DNA. The D gene is left open where the match is weak. Size is stated for part of the rows, as once, few or many counts, or as a class when the clone is expanded.

d_call: .
j_call: TRBJ2-5
clone_size: many
v_call: TRBV3-1
cdr3_aa: CASSQVTRETQYF
cdr3_nt: TGTGCCAGCAGCCAAGTGACTAGGGAGACCCAGTACTTC

d_call: TRBD2
j_call: TRBJ2-3
clone_size: many
v_call: TRBV14
cdr3_aa: CASSQDWVAGGSTDTQYF
cdr3_nt: TGTGCCAGCAGCCAAGATTGGGTAGCGGGAGGAAGCACAGATACGCAGTATTTT

d_call: TRBD1
j_call: TRBJ2-7
clone_size: many
v_call: TRBV19
cdr3_aa: CASSTTTGGSREQYF
cdr3_nt: TGTGCCAGTAGTACCACGACAGGGGGATCAAGGGAGCAGTACTTC

d_call: TRBD2
j_call: TRBJ2-2
clone_size: .
v_call: TRBV6-5
cdr3_aa: CASSSPRLAENTGVLFF
cdr3_nt: TGTGCCAGCAGTTCTCCTCGACTAGCGGAGAACACCGGGGTGCTGTTTTTT

d_call: TRBD2
j_call: TRBJ2-3
clone_size: few
v_call: TRBV6-1
cdr3_aa: CASSEGPAGGLDTQYF
cdr3_nt: TGTGCCAGCAGTGAAGGCCCGGCGGGAGGTTTAGATACGCAGTATTTT

d_call: .
j_call: TRBJ1-2
clone_size: .
v_call: TRBV20-1
cdr3_aa: CSARVSGNYGYTF
cdr3_nt: TGCAGTGCTAGAGTGTCGGGCAACTATGGCTACACCTTC

d_call: .
j_call: TRBJ2-1
clone_size: many
v_call: TRBV2
cdr3_aa: CASSDGRNSYNEQFF
cdr3_nt: TGTGCCAGCAGTGATGGGCGTAACTCCTACAATGAGCAGTTCTTC

d_call: .
j_call: TRBJ2-7
clone_size: many
v_call: TRBV11-2
cdr3_aa: CASSLGREVSYEQYF
cdr3_nt: TGTGCCAGCAGCTTAGGACGCGAGGTCTCCTACGAGCAGTACTTC

d_call: TRBD2
j_call: TRBJ2-7
clone_size: .
v_call: TRBV12-3/TRBV12-4
cdr3_aa: CTSREGQPYERYF
cdr3_nt: TGTACCAGTCGGGAGGGCCAGCCCTACGAGCGGTACTTC

d_call: .
j_call: TRBJ2-2
clone_size: many
v_call: TRBV28
cdr3_aa: CASNQAGIGDTGELFF
cdr3_nt: TGTGCCAGCAACCAGGCAGGGATTGGAGACACCGGGGAGCTGTTTTTT

d_call: .
j_call: TRBJ1-1
clone_size: many
v_call: TRBV4-3
cdr3_aa: CASSQEAGMNTEAFF
cdr3_nt: TGCGCCAGCAGCCAAGAGGCTGGGATGAACACTGAAGCTTTCTTT

d_call: TRBD2
j_call: TRBJ2-5
clone_size: .
v_call: TRBV20-1
cdr3_aa: CSARDLLAGQETQYF
cdr3_nt: TGCAGTGCTAGAGATCTCCTAGCGGGCCAAGAGACCCAGTACTTC

d_call: TRBD1
j_call: TRBJ2-7
clone_size: many
v_call: TRBV20-1
cdr3_aa: CSASATETGGEQYF
cdr3_nt: TGCAGTGCTAGTGCGACCGAGACAGGGGGCGAGCAGTACTTC

d_call: .
j_call: TRBJ1-1
clone_size: many
v_call: TRBV27
cdr3_aa: CASSFPNTEAFF
cdr3_nt: TGTGCCAGCAGCTTCCCGAACACTGAAGCTTTCTTT

d_call: TRBD1
j_call: TRBJ1-2
clone_size: few
v_call: TRBV28
cdr3_aa: CASSLALPQGAGGYTF
cdr3_nt: TGTGCCAGCAGTTTAGCCCTACCACAGGGGGCGGGCGGCTACACCTTC

d_call: TRBD2
j_call: TRBJ2-3
clone_size: few
v_call: TRBV5-1
cdr3_aa: CASSPPLAGVYTQYF
cdr3_nt: TGCGCCAGCAGCCCCCCCCTAGCGGGGGTCTATACGCAGTATTTT

d_call: .
j_call: TRBJ1-1
clone_size: few
v_call: TRBV10-1
cdr3_aa: CASSESTLGDLNTEAFF
cdr3_nt: TGCGCCAGCAGTGAGTCGACTCTAGGCGATTTGAACACTGAAGCTTTCTTT

d_call: TRBD1
j_call: TRBJ2-3
clone_size: .
v_call: TRBV19
cdr3_aa: CASSDRGLGDTQYF
cdr3_nt: TGTGCCAGTAGTGACAGGGGGCTTGGAGATACGCAGTATTTT

d_call: TRBD1
j_call: TRBJ2-7
clone_size: few
v_call: TRBV6-6
cdr3_aa: CASSYPDRGYEQYF
cdr3_nt: TGTGCCAGCAGTTACCCGGACAGGGGGTACGAGCAGTACTTC

d_call: .
j_call: TRBJ2-7
clone_size: many
v_call: TRBV4-3
cdr3_aa: CASSQDRSDLPEQYF
cdr3_nt: TGCGCCAGCAGCCAAGATCGGTCCGATCTTCCGGAGCAGTACTTC

d_call: .
j_call: TRBJ1-2
clone_size: .
v_call: TRBV28
cdr3_aa: CASSLTSMGEKGYTF
cdr3_nt: TGTGCCAGCAGTTTAACCTCTATGGGGGAAAAAGGCTACACCTTC

d_call: TRBD2
j_call: TRBJ2-1
clone_size: .
v_call: TRBV4-2
cdr3_aa: CASSQELAGGSYNEQFF
cdr3_nt: TGTGCCAGCAGCCAAGAACTAGCGGGGGGCTCCTACAATGAGCAGTTCTTC

d_call: TRBD2
j_call: TRBJ2-7
clone_size: many
v_call: TRBV11-2
cdr3_aa: CASSLDISGRAYEQYF
cdr3_nt: TGTGCCAGCAGCTTAGATATTAGCGGGAGGGCGTACGAGCAGTACTTC

d_call: TRBD2
j_call: TRBJ2-2
clone_size: few
v_call: TRBV18
cdr3_aa: CASSATSGIVGELFF
cdr3_nt: TGTGCCAGCTCGGCTACTAGCGGGATTGTCGGGGAGCTGTTTTTT

d_call: TRBD2
j_call: TRBJ2-1
clone_size: many
v_call: TRBV20-1
cdr3_aa: CSVRLRPVAGDIYEQFF
cdr3_nt: TGCAGTGTTCGCCTCAGACCCGTAGCGGGAGATATCTATGAGCAGTTCTTC

d_call: TRBD1
j_call: TRBJ1-5
clone_size: many
v_call: TRBV27
cdr3_aa: CASSLATGPNQPQHF
cdr3_nt: TGTGCCAGCAGTTTAGCGACAGGGCCGAATCAGCCCCAGCATTTT

d_call: TRBD2
j_call: TRBJ2-5
clone_size: .
v_call: TRBV2
cdr3_aa: CASSPLAGWQETQYF
cdr3_nt: TGTGCCAGCAGTCCACTAGCGGGATGGCAAGAGACCCAGTACTTC

d_call: TRBD1
j_call: TRBJ2-3
clone_size: many
v_call: TRBV20-1
cdr3_aa: CSVVRGQGTDTQYF
cdr3_nt: TGCAGTGTTGTTAGGGGGCAGGGCACAGATACGCAGTATTTT

d_call: .
j_call: TRBJ2-2
clone_size: .
v_call: TRBV2
cdr3_aa: CASPSVRGELFF
cdr3_nt: TGTGCCAGCCCCAGCGTACGCGGGGAGCTGTTTTTT

d_call: .
j_call: TRBJ2-3
clone_size: .
v_call: TRBV4-2
cdr3_aa: CASSQESRLGATDTQYF
cdr3_nt: TGTGCCAGCAGCCAAGAGTCGCGGCTAGGGGCCACAGATACGCAGTATTTT

d_call: .
j_call: TRBJ1-2
clone_size: .
v_call: TRBV20-1
cdr3_aa: CSAPQGGGVSYGYTF
cdr3_nt: TGCAGTGCTCCCCAAGGGGGGGGAGTAAGCTATGGCTACACCTTC

d_call: TRBD1
j_call: TRBJ2-7
clone_size: many
v_call: TRBV12-3/TRBV12-4
cdr3_aa: CASRTGQGTYEQYF
cdr3_nt: TGTGCCAGCAGGACGGGACAGGGAACCTACGAGCAGTACTTC

d_call: .
j_call: TRBJ2-1
clone_size: many
v_call: TRBV11-2
cdr3_aa: CASSKNRDRNNEQFF
cdr3_nt: TGTGCCAGCAGCAAAAACCGAGACAGGAACAATGAGCAGTTCTTC

d_call: .
j_call: TRBJ1-1
clone_size: many
v_call: TRBV28
cdr3_aa: CASSLLQPLVNTEAFF
cdr3_nt: TGTGCCAGCAGTTTACTCCAACCGCTGGTGAACACTGAAGCTTTCTTT

d_call: .
j_call: TRBJ1-2
clone_size: many
v_call: TRBV12-3/TRBV12-4
cdr3_aa: CASSLGQALNYGYTF
cdr3_nt: TGTGCCAGCAGTTTAGGACAGGCGCTTAACTATGGCTACACCTTC

d_call: TRBD2
j_call: TRBJ2-3
clone_size: .
v_call: TRBV14
cdr3_aa: CASGFFSGRTSTDTQYF
cdr3_nt: TGTGCCAGCGGCTTCTTTAGCGGGAGGACTAGCACAGATACGCAGTATTTT

d_call: .
j_call: TRBJ2-5
clone_size: many
v_call: TRBV20-1
cdr3_aa: CSAEGLYQETQYF
cdr3_nt: TGCAGTGCCGAGGGTTTGTACCAAGAGACCCAGTACTTC

d_call: .
j_call: TRBJ2-1
clone_size: many
v_call: TRBV20-1
cdr3_aa: CSARPEGPYDEQFF
cdr3_nt: TGCAGTGCTAGACCCGAAGGCCCGTACGATGAGCAGTTCTTC

d_call: .
j_call: TRBJ2-1
clone_size: .
v_call: TRBV9
cdr3_aa: CASSVEDGNYNEQFF
cdr3_nt: TGTGCCAGCAGCGTAGAGGACGGAAACTACAATGAGCAGTTCTTC

d_call: .
j_call: TRBJ2-7
clone_size: many
v_call: TRBV7-9
cdr3_aa: CASSLGVQTYEQYF
cdr3_nt: TGTGCCAGCAGCTTAGGAGTCCAGACCTACGAGCAGTACTTC

d_call: TRBD2
j_call: TRBJ2-2
clone_size: .
v_call: TRBV5-5
cdr3_aa: CASSLGLADILFF
cdr3_nt: TGTGCCAGCAGCTTGGGACTAGCGGATATTTTGTTTTTT

d_call: .
j_call: TRBJ1-5
clone_size: many
v_call: TRBV3-1
cdr3_aa: CASSQDDKQPQHF
cdr3_nt: TGTGCCAGCAGCCAGGATGACAAGCAGCCCCAGCATTTT

d_call: .
j_call: TRBJ1-2
clone_size: few
v_call: TRBV2
cdr3_aa: CASSEEGGGYTF
cdr3_nt: TGTGCCAGCAGTGAAGAGGGGGGGGGCTACACCTTC

d_call: .
j_call: TRBJ2-7
clone_size: many
v_call: TRBV30
cdr3_aa: CAWSVFGGYEQYF
cdr3_nt: TGTGCCTGGAGTGTCTTTGGGGGATACGAGCAGTACTTC

d_call: .
j_call: TRBJ1-5
clone_size: few
v_call: TRBV5-4
cdr3_aa: CASSLDGGWPNQPQHF
cdr3_nt: TGTGCCAGCAGCTTGGACGGGGGTTGGCCCAATCAGCCCCAGCATTTT

d_call: .
j_call: TRBJ2-7
clone_size: few
v_call: TRBV9
cdr3_aa: CASSVGMPGAWEQYF
cdr3_nt: TGTGCCAGCAGCGTAGGGATGCCTGGGGCATGGGAGCAGTACTTC

d_call: TRBD2
j_call: TRBJ2-5
clone_size: .
v_call: TRBV20-1
cdr3_aa: CSAEIAGTDQETQYF
cdr3_nt: TGCAGTGCTGAGATAGCGGGAACCGACCAAGAGACCCAGTACTTC

d_call: .
j_call: TRBJ1-4
clone_size: .
v_call: TRBV7-9
cdr3_aa: CASSGDRDKGEKLFF
cdr3_nt: TGTGCCAGCAGCGGGGACCGGGACAAGGGTGAAAAACTGTTTTTT

d_call: .
j_call: TRBJ2-3
clone_size: .
v_call: TRBV3-1
cdr3_aa: CASSQAPSVDTQYF
cdr3_nt: TGTGCCAGCAGCCAGGCGCCTAGCGTAGATACGCAGTATTTT

d_call: .
j_call: TRBJ2-2
clone_size: many
v_call: TRBV2
cdr3_aa: CASSQGTNTGELFF
cdr3_nt: TGTGCCAGCAGCCAAGGGACGAACACCGGGGAGCTGTTTTTT

d_call: .
j_call: TRBJ2-1
clone_size: once
v_call: TRBV7-3
cdr3_aa: CASSLKVGVSPYNEQSF
cdr3_nt: TGTGCCAGCAGCTTAAAGGTGGGAGTATCCCCCTACAATGAGCAGTCCTTC

d_call: .
j_call: TRBJ2-5
clone_size: .
v_call: TRBV15
cdr3_aa: CATSRDRGRGSLQYF
cdr3_nt: TGTGCCACCAGCAGAGATCGGGGGAGGGGGAGTCTTCAGTACTTC

d_call: .
j_call: TRBJ1-4
clone_size: few
v_call: TRBV6-1
cdr3_aa: CASSRQTTTNEKLFF
cdr3_nt: TGTGCCAGCAGCCGCCAGACCACAACTAATGAAAAACTGTTTTTT